This T cell receptor beta chain was retrieved from a study of cytomegalovirus exposure and HLA in healthy donors. J gave up 8 bases and V 7 bases, and 17 bases lay outside the gene matches. CDR1 and CDR2 (germline): MNHNY, SVGAGI (reference sequence). The CDR3 contains 16 residues. Researchers ran the PCR with 60 Vbeta and 13 Jbeta primers. TCRdb keeps only in-frame clones here, not all; method: immunoSEQ multiplex PCR. The sample has more than 95,000 clones, roughly 68% seen once. V usage is TRBV6-6 and J usage is TRBJ1-2; TRBD1 agrees at 9 bases. The sample comprised PBMCs. The sequence was obtained from a woman in her fifties or sixties in good health and CMV-seropositive. CDR3 protein: CASTDGTGPPSWGYTF. The CDR3 nucleotides are TGTGCCAGCACCGACGGGACAGGGCCCCCCAGTTGGGGCTACACCTTC.